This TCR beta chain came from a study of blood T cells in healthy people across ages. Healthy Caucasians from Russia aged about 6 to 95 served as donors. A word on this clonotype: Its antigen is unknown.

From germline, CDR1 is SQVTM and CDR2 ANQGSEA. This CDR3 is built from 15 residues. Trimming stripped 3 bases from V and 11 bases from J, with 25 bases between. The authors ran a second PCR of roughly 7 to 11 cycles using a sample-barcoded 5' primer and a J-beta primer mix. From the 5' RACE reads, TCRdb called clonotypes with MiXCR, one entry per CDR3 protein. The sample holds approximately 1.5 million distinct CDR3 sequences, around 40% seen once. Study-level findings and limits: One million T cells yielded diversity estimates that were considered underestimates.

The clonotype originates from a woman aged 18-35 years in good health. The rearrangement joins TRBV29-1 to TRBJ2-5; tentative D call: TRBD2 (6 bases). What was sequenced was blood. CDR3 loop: CSVDGGARETGDQYF. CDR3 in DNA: TGCAGCGTTGACGGTGGGGCAAGGGAGACGGGAGATCAGTACTTC.